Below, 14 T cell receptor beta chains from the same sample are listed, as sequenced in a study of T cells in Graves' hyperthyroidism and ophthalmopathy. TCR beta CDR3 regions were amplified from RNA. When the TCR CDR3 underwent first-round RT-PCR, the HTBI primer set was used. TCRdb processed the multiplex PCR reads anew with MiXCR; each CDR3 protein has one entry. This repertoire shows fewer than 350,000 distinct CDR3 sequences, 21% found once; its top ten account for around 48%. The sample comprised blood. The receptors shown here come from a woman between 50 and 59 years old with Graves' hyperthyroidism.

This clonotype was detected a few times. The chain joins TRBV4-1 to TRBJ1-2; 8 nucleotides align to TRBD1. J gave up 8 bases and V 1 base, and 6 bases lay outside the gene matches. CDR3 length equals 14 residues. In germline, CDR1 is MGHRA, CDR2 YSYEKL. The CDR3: CASSQVRTGTGYTF. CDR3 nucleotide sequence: TGCGCCAGCAGCCAAGTCCGGACAGGGACCGGCTACACCTTC.

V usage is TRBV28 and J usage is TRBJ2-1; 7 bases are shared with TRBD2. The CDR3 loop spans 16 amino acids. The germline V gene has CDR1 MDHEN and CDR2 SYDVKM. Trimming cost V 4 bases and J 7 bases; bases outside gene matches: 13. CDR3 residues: CASSSILGLGGNEQFF. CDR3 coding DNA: TGTGCCAGCAGTTCAATCCTCGGACTAGGAGGGAATGAGCAGTTCTTC.

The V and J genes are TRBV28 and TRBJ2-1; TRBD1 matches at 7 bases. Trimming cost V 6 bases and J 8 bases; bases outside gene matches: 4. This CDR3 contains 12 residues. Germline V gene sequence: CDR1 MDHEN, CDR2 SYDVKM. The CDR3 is CASRLQGYEQFF. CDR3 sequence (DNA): TGTGCCAGCAGATTACAGGGGTATGAGCAGTTCTTC.

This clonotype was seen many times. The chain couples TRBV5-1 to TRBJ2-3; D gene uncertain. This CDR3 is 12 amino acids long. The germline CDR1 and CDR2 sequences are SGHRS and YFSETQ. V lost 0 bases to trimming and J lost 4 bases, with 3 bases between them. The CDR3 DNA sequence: TGCGCCAGCAGCTTGGCCCCAGATACGCAGTATTTT. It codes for CASSLAPDTQYF. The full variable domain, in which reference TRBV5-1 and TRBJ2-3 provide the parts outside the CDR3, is KAGVTQTPRYLIKTRGQQVTLSCSPISGHRSVSWYQQTPGQGLQFLFEYFSETQRNKGNFPGRFSGRQFSNSRSEMNVSTLELGDSALYLCASSLAPDTQYFGPGTRLTVL.

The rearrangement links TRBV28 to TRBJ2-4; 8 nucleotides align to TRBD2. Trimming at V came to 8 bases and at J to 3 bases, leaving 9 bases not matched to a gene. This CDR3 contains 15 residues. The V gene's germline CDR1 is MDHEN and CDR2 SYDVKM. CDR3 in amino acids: CASRGREVVKNIQYF. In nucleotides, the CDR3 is TGTGCCAGCCGGGGGCGGGAGGTAGTCAAAAACATTCAGTACTTC.

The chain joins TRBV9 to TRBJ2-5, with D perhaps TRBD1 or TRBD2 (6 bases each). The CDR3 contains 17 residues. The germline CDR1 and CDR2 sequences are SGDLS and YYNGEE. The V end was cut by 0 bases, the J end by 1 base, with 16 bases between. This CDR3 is CASSVAVSGAVQETQYF. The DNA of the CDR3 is TGTGCCAGCAGCGTAGCGGTATCGGGGGCCGTCCAAGAGACCCAGTACTTC.

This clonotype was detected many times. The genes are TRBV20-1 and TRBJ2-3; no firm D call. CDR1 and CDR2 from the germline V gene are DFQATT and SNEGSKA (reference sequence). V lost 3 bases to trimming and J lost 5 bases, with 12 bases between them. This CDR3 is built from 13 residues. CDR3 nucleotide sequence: TGCAGTGCTAGGGTCCCTAGGAAAGATACGCAGTATTTT. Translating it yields CSARVPRKDTQYF.

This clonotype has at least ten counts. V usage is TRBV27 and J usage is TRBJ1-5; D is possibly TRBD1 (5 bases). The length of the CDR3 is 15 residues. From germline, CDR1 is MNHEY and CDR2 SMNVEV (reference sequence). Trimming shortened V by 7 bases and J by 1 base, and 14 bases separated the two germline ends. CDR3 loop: CASTPGGDSNQPQHF. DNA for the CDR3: TGTGCCAGCACCCCGGGAGGGGACAGCAATCAGCCCCAGCATTTT.

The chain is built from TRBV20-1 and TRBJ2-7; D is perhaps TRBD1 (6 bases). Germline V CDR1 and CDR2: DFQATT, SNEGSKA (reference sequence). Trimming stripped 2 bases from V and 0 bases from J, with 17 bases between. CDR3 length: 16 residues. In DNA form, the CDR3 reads TGCAGTGCTAGAAAGAGTAAGGACAGTTTCTCCTACGAGCAGTACTTC. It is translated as CSARKSKDSFSYEQYF.

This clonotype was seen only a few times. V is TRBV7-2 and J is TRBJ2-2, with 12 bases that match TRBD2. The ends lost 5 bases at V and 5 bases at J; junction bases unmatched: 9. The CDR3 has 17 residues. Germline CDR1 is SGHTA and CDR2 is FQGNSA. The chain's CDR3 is CASSAGLAGGRTGELFF. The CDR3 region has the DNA TGTGCCAGCAGCGCCGGGCTAGCGGGGGGGCGTACCGGGGAGCTGTTTTTT.

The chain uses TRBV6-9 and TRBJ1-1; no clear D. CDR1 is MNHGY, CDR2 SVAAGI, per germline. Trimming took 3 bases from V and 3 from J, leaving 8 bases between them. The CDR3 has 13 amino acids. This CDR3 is CASSYRSYTEAFF. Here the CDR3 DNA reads TGTGCCAGCAGTTACCGGAGTTACACTGAAGCTTTCTTT.

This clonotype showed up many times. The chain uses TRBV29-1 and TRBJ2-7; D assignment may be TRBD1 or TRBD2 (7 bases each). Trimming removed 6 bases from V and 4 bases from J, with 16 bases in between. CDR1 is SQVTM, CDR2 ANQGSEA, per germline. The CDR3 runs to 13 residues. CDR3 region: CSVAGQRGYEQYF. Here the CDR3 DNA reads TGCAGCGTGGCGGGACAGCGGGGATACGAGCAGTACTTC.

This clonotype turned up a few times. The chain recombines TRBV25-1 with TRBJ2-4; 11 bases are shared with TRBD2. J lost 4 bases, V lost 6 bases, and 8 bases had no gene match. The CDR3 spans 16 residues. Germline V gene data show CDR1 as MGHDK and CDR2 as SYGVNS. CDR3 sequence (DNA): TGTGCCAGCAGCGTCGGGACTAGCGGTCTAAAAAACATTCAGTACTTC. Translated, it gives CASSVGTSGLKNIQYF.

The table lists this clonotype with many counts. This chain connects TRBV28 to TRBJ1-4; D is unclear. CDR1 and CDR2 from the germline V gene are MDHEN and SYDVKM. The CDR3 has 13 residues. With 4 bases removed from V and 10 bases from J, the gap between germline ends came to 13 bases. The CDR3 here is CASSSSLSGKLFF. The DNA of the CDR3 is TGTGCCAGCAGTTCATCTCTTTCGGGAAAACTGTTTTTT. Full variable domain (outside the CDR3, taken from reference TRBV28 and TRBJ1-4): DVKVTQSSRYLVKRTGEKVFLECVQDMDHENMFWYRQDPGLGLRLIYFSYDVKMKEKGDIPEGYSVSREKKERFSLILESASTNQTSMYLCASSSSLSGKLFFGSGTQLSVL.